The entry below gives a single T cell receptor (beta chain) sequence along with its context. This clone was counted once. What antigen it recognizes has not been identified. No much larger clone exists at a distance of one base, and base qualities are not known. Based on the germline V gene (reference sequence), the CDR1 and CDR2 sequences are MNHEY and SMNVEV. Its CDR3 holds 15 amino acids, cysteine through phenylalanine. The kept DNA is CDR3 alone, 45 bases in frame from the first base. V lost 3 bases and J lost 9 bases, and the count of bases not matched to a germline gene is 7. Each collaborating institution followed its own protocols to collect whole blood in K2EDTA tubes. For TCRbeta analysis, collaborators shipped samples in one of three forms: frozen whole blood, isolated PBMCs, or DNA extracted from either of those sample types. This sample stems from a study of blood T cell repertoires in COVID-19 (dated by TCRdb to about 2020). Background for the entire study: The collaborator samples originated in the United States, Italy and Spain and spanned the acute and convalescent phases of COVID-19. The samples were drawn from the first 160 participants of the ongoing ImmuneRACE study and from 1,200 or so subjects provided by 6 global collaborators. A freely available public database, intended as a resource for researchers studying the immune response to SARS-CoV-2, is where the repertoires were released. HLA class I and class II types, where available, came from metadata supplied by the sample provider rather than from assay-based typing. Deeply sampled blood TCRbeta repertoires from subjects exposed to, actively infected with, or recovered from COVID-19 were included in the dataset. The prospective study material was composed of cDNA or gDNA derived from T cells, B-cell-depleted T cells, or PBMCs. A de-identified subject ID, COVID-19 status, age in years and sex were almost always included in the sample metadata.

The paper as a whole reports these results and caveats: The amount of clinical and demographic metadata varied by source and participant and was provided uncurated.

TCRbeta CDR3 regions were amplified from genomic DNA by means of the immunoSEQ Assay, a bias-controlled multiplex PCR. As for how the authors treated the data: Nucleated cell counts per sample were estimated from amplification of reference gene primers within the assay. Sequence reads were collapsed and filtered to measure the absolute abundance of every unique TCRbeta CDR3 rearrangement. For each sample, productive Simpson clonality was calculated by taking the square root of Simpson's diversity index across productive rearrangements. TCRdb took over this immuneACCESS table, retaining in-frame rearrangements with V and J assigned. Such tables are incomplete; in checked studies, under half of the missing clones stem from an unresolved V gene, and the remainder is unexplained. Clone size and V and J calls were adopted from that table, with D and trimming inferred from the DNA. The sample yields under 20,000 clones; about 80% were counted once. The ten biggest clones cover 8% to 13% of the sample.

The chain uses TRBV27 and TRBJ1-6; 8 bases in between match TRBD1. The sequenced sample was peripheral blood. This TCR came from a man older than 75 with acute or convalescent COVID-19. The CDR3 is CASSLSDRVFSPLHF. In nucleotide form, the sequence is TGTGCCAGCAGTTTGTCGGACAGGGTATTTTCACCCCTCCACTTT.